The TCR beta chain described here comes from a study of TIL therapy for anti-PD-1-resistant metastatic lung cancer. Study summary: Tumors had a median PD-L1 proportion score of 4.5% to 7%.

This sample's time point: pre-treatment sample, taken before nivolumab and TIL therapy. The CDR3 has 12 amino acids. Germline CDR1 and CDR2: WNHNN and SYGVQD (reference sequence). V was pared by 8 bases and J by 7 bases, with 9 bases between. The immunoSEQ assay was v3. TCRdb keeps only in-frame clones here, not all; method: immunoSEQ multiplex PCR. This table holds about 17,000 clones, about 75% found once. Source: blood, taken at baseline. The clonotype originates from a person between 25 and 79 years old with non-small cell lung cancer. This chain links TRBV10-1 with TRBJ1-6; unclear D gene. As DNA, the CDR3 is TGCGCCAGCGGCGGAGGGAATTCACCCCTCCACTTT. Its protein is CASGGGNSPLHF.